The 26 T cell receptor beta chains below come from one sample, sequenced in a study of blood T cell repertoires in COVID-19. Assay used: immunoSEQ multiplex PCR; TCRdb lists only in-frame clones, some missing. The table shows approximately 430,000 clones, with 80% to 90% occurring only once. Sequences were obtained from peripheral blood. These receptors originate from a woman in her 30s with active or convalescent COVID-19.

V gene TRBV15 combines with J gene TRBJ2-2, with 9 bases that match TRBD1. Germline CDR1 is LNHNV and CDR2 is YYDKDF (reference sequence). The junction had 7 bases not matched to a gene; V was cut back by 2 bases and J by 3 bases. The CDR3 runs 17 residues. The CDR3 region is CATSRQPGQGYTGELFF. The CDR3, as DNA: TGTGCCACCAGCAGACAGCCGGGACAGGGATACACCGGGGAGCTGTTTTTT.

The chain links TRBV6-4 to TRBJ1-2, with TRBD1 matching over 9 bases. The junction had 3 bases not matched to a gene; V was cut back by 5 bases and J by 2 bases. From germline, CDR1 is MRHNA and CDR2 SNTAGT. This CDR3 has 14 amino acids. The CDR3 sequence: CASSLGQGNYGYTF. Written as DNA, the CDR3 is TGTGCCAGCAGTCTGGGACAGGGAAACTATGGCTACACCTTC.

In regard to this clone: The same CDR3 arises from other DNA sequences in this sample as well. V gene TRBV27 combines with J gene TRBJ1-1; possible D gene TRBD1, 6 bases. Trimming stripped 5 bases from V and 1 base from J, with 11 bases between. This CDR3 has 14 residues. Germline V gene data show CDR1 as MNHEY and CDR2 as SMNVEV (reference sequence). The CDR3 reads CASSLSQGNTEAFF. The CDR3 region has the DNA TGTGCCAGCAGTCTTTCACAGGGGAACACTGAAGCTTTCTTT.

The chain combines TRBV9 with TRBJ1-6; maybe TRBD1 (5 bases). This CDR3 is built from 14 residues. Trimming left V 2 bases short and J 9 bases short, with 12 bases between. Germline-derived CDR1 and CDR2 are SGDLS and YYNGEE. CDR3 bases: TGTGCCAGCAGCGTTGGGGGAGGAGGTTCACCCCTCCACTTT. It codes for CASSVGGGGSPLHF.

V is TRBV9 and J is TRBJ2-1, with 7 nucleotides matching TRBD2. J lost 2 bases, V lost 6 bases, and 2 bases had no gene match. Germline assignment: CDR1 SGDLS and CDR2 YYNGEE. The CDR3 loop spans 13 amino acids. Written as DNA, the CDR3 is TGTGCCAGCACCGGGACTACCTACAATGAGCAGTTCTTC. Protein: CASTGTTYNEQFF.

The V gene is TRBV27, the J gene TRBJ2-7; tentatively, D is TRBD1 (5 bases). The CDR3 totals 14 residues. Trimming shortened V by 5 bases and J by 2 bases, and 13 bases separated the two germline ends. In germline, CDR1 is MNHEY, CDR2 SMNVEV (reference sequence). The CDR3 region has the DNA TGTGCCAGCAGTCAAAGACAGTTGACCTACGAGCAGTACTTC. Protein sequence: CASSQRQLTYEQYF.

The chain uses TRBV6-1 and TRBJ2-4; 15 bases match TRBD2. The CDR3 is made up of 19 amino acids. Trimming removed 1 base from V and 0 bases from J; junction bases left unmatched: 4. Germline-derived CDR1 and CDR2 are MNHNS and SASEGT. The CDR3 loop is CASSEGGTSGRKAKNIQYF. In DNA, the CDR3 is TGTGCCAGCAGTGAAGGGGGGACTAGCGGGAGGAAAGCCAAAAACATTCAGTACTTC.

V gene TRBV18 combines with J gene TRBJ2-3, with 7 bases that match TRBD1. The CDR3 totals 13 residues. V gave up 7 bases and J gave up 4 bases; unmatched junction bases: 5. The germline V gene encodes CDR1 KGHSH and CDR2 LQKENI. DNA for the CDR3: TGTGCCAGCTATGAGACAGGGCCAGATACGCAGTATTTT. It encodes CASYETGPDTQYF.

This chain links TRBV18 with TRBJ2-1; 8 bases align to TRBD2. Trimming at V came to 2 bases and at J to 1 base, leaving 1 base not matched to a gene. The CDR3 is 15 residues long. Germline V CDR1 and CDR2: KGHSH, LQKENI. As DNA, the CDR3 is TGTGCCAGCTCACCAACTAGCGGATCCTACAATGAGCAGTTCTTC. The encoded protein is CASSPTSGSYNEQFF.

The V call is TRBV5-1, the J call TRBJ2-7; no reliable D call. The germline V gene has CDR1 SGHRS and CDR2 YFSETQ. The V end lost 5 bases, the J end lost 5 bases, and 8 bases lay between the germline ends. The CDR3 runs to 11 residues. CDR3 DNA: TGCGCCAGCAGTTGGGCGAACGAGCAGTACTTC. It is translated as CASSWANEQYF.

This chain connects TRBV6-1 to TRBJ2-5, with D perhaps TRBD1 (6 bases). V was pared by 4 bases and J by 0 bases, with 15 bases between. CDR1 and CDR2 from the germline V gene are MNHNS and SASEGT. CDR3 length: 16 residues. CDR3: CASSGTGTQYQETQYF. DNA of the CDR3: TGTGCCAGCAGTGGTACCGGGACACAGTACCAAGAGACCCAGTACTTC.

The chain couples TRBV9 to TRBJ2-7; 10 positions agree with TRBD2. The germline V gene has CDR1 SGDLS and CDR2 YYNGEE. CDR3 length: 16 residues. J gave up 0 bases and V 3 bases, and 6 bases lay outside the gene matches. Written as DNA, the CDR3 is TGTGCCAGCAGCGGGGGCACTAGCGGGACCTCCTACGAGCAGTACTTC. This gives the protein CASSGGTSGTSYEQYF.

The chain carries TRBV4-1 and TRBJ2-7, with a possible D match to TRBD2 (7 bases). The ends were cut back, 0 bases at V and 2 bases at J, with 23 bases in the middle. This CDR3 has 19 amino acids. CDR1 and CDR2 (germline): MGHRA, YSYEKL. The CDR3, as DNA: TGCGCCAGCAGCCAAGATAACAGGGTCTCGTTGGGGGGGACCTACGAGCAGTACTTC. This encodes CASSQDNRVSLGGTYEQYF.

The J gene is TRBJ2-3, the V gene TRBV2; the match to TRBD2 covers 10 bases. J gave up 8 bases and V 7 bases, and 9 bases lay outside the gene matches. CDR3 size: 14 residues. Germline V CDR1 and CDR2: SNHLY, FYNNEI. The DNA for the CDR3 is TGTGCCAGCATCCCAGCGGGGGGGTCTGGTACGCAGTATTTT. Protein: CASIPAGGSGTQYF. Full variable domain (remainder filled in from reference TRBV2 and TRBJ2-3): EPEVTQTPSHQVTQMGQEVILRCVPISNHLYFYWYRQILGQKVEFLVSFYNNEISEKSEIFDDQFSVERPDGSNFTLKIRSTKLEDSAMYFCASIPAGGSGTQYFGPGTRLTVL.

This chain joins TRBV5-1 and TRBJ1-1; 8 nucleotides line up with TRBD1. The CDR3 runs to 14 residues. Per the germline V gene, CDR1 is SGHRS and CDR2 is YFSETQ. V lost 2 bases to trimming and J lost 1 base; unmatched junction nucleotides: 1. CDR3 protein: CASSFRGPNTEAFF. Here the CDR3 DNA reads TGCGCCAGCAGCTTCAGGGGGCCGAACACTGAAGCTTTCTTT. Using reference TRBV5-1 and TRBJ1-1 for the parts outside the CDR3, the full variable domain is KAGVTQTPRYLIKTRGQQVTLSCSPISGHRSVSWYQQTPGQGLQFLFEYFSETQRNKGNFPGRFSGRQFSNSRSEMNVSTLELGDSALYLCASSFRGPNTEAFFGQGTRLTVV.

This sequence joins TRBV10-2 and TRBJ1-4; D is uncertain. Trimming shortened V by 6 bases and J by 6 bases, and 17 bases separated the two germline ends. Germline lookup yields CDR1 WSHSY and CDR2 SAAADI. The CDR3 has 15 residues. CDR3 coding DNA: TGCGCCAGCAGGCCGGGAGGCGCTATCGATGAAAAACTGTTTTTT. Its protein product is CASRPGGAIDEKLFF.

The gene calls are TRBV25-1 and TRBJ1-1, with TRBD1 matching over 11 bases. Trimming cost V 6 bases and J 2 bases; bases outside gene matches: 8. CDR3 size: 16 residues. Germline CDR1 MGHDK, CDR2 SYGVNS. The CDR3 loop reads CASSWGQGGLNTEAFF. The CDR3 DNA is TGTGCCAGCAGCTGGGGACAGGGGGGCTTAAACACTGAAGCTTTCTTT.

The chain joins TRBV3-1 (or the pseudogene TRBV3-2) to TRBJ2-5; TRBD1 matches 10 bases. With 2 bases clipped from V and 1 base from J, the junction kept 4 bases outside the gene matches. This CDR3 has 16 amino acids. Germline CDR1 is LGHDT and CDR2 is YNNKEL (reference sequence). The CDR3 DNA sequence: TGTGCCAGCAGCCAAACACGGACAGGGGGCCAAGAGACCCAGTACTTC. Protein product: CASSQTRTGGQETQYF.

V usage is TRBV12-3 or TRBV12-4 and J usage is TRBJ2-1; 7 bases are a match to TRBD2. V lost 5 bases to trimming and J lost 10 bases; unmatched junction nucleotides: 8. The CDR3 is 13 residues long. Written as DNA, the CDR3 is TGTGCCAGCAGTCCTGGGGGGGGAATCGAGCAGTTCTTC. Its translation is CASSPGGGIEQFF.

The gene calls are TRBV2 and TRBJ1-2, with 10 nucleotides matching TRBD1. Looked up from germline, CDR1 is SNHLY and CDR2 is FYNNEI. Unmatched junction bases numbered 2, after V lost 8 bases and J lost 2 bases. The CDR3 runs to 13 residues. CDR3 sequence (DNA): TGTGCCAGCCTGACAGGGGGCAACTATGGCTACACCTTC. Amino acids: CASLTGGNYGYTF.

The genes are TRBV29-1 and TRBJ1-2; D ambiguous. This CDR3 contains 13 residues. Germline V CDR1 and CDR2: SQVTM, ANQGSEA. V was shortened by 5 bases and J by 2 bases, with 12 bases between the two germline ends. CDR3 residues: CSVRTAGNYGYTF. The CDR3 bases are TGCAGCGTTCGCACGGCGGGGAACTATGGCTACACCTTC.

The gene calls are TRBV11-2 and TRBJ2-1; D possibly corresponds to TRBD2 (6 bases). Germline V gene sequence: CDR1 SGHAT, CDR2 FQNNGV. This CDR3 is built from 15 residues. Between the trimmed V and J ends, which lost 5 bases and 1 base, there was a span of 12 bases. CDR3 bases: TGTGCCAGCAGCCCAGAGCGGGTGTCCTACAATGAGCAGTTCTTC. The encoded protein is CASSPERVSYNEQFF.

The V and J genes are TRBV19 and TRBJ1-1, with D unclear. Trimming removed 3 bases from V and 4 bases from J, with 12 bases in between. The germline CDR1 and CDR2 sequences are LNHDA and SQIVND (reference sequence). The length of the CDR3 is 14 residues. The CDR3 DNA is TGTGCCAGTAGTATGTATTCACACAGCACTGAAGCTTTCTTT. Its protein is CASSMYSHSTEAFF.

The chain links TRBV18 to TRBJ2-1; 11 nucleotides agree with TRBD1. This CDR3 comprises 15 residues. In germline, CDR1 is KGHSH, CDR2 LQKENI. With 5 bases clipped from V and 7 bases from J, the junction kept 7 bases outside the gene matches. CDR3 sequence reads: CASSWGQGDRNEQFF. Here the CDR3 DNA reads TGTGCCAGCTCATGGGGACAGGGGGACCGGAATGAGCAGTTCTTC. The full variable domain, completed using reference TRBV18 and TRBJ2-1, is NAGVMQNPRHLVRRRGQEARLRCSPMKGHSHVYWYRQLPEEGLKFMVYLQKENIIDESGMPKERFSAEFPKEGPSILRIQQVVRGDSAAYFCASSWGQGDRNEQFFGPGTRLTVL.

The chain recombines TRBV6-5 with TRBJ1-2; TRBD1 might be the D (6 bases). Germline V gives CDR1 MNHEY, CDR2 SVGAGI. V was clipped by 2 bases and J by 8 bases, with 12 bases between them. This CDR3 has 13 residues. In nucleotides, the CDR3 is TGTGCCAGCAGTTACAACAGGGATGAAGGCTACACCTTC. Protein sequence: CASSYNRDEGYTF.

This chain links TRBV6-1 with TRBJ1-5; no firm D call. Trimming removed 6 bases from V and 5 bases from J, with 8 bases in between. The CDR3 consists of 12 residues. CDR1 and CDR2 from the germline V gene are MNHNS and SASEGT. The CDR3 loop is CASRGGYQPQHF. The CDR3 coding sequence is TGTGCCAGCAGAGGAGGGTATCAGCCCCAGCATTTT.